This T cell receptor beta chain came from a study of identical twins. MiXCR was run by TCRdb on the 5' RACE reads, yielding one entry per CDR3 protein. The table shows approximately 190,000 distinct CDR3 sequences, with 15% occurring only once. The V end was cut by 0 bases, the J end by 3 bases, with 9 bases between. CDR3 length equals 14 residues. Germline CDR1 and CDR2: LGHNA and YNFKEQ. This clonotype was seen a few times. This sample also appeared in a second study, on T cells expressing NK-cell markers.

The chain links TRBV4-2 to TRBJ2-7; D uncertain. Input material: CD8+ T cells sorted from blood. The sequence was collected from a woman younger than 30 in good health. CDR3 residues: CASSQEGFGYEQYF. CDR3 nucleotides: TGTGCCAGCAGCCAAGAGGGGTTCGGCTACGAGCAGTACTTC.